A single sample gave rise to the 4 T cell receptor beta chains below, sequenced in a study of shared clonotypes between healthy human individuals. Data came from immunoSEQ multiplex PCR; TCRdb stores just in-frame clones and leaves some out. The table lists hundreds of thousands of clones, around 79% of them singletons. Sequenced: PBMCs. These TCRs come from a woman aged 40 to 50 in good health. Some clones in this sample may be carry-over from other donors' samples.

The CDR3: CASSLRPGQQETQYF. Here the CDR3 DNA reads TGCGCCAGCAGCTTGAGGCCCGGCCAACAAGAGACCCAGTACTTC. The genes are TRBV5-1 and TRBJ2-5; D gene unclear. Germline V lookup: CDR1 SGHRS, CDR2 YFSETQ. The V end lost 1 base, the J end lost 2 bases, and 12 bases lay between the germline ends. The CDR3 is 15 residues long. The full variable domain, with the rest looked up from reference TRBV5-1 and TRBJ2-5, is KAGVTQTPRYLIKTRGQQVTLSCSPISGHRSVSWYQQTPGQGLQFLFEYFSETQRNKGNFPGRFSGRQFSNSRSEMNVSTLELGDSALYLCASSLRPGQQETQYFGPGTRLLVL.

The chain links TRBV7-8 to TRBJ2-1; D uncertain. Trimming removed 5 bases at V and 1 base at J, with 12 bases between. Germline CDR1 SGHVS, CDR2 FQNEAQ. The CDR3 contains 15 residues. The CDR3 nucleotides are TGTGCCAGCAGCCCCTTGTCAGGTTCCTACAATGAGCAGTTCTTC. Its translation is CASSPLSGSYNEQFF.

This clone was seen many times. The V call is TRBV6-4, the J call TRBJ2-2; D is possibly TRBD2 (6 bases). The CDR3 covers 14 residues. Trimming took off 4 bases at V and 2 bases at J, with 8 bases between the two ends. The germline V gene has CDR1 MRHNA and CDR2 SNTAGT. Here the CDR3 reads CASSAGVNTGELFF. CDR3 in DNA: TGTGCCAGCAGTGCGGGGGTCAACACCGGGGAGCTGTTTTTT.

In DNA, the CDR3 is TGTGCCAGCAGCTTGGCGCTGGGCTATGGCTACACCTTC. Encoded protein: CASSLALGYGYTF. The V call is TRBV5-8, the J call TRBJ1-2; D ambiguous. The CDR3 spans 13 residues. In germline, CDR1 is SGHTS, CDR2 YDEGEE. The V gene lost 0 bases and the J gene lost 4 bases, with 7 bases spanning the gap.